This T cell receptor beta chain emerged from a study of blood T cell repertoires in COVID-19. The CDR3 loop spans 11 amino acids. Deletions cut 5 bases from V and 9 bases from J, with 9 bases between. Germline CDR1 and CDR2: KGHDR and SFDVKD. Original methodology: Amplification of reference gene primers was used by the study to estimate nucleated cell counts. Here immunoSEQ multiplex PCR was the method, and the copy in TCRdb shows in-frame clones only, minus some. The D gene and trimming were derived from the DNA, and the V and J assignments and clone size from that table. The sample shows around 480,000 clones, more than 70% of them seen only once.

The sequenced material came from peripheral blood. The chain links TRBV24-1 to TRBJ2-5; D is possibly TRBD2 (5 bases). This TCR was sampled from a woman in her fifties or sixties with COVID-19, enrolled during active disease. CDR3 in amino acids: CATSAGVSQYF. The DNA for the CDR3 is TGTGCCACCAGTGCCGGGGTGTCCCAGTACTTC.